Below, one TCR beta chain is given with its context. Its target is unknown. Sequencing used immunoSEQ multiplex PCR; TCRdb keeps in-frame clones, though not all of them. The table has 20,000 to 25,000 clones, 70% to 90% seen once; the top ten hold 25% to 35%. The data were obtained in a study of OX40 agonist ivuxolimab in advanced cancers. In the study overall: Mean age 60 years, range roughly 20 to 85; 82.7% male. Study outcomes and limitations: It was also the case that some nonresponders had low normalized T-cell clonal expansion. Averaging showed that CD8+ T cells had more expanded clones than CD4+ did. At doses 0.1 to 3.0 mg/kg, CD4+ and CD8+ clones expanded.

Losses at the gene ends were 1 base for V and 2 bases for J; bases not matched to a gene: 14. There are 18 residues in the CDR3. CDR1 and CDR2 from the germline V gene are MGHRA and YSYEKL. This material consisted of CD4+ or CD8+ T cells sorted from blood, taken in a trial of the OX40 agonist ivuxolimab. The V and J genes are TRBV4-1 and TRBJ2-7, with 7 positions matching TRBD2. This clonotype originated in an adult with an advanced solid tumor such as melanoma, head and neck, liver or kidney cancer. The CDR3: CASSQVRVVPGTTYEQYF. CDR3 in DNA: TGCGCCAGCAGCCAAGTCAGAGTCGTCCCGGGGACTACCTACGAGCAGTACTTC.